These T cell receptor beta chains were read from a single sample in a study of blood T cell repertoires in COVID-19. The assay was immunoSEQ multiplex PCR, and TCRdb's table has in-frame clones only and misses some. Of about 59,000 clones listed, 91% were seen once; the top ten hold 6.5% to 9.5%. The sequenced material came from peripheral blood. The source of these receptors is a human donor in a cohort sampled during active COVID-19. CDR3s include the opening cysteine and the closing phenylalanine or tryptophan.

CDR3 protein,V gene,CDR3 length
CASTPPGGDTQYF,TRBV28,13
CASSLDGTGGFEQFF,TRBV7-7,15
CASSSLDRVNGYTF,TRBV28,14
CASSLGLGTEAFF,TRBV7-2,13
CASSLGRDSNEQFF,TRBV13,14
CASSFRTGGTYEQYF,TRBV28,15
CASSLDQTGYEQYF,TRBV7-2,14
CASSQVPLARYEQYF,TRBV4-1,15
CASSLTRQGSEAFF,TRBV6-2/TRBV6-3,14
CASSPTSGSTDTQYF,TRBV19,15
CASRRPGTGFYEQYF,TRBV6-5,15
CASSYSGGAGEKLFF,TRBV6-5,15
CASSLETGHSVWGTEAFF,TRBV7-6,18
CAISESKGAGDTQYF,TRBV10-3,15
CASSILAVSSYEQYF,TRBV19,15
CASSGGRTSGSSYNEQFF,TRBV5-4,18
CATGGDLNTEAFF,TRBV14,13
CASSSTGTGDYGYTF,TRBV11-2,15
CASSYSSYRNTEAFF,TRBV6-5,15
CASSDSRGSLAYNEQFF,TRBV6-4,17
CASSIVRDSNYGYTF,TRBV7-9,15
CAISGLAADTQYF,TRBV10-3,13
CASMSQDTDTQYF,TRBV5-1,13
CASSTGLADEQFF,TRBV7-3,13
CASSLEGTSGTYEQYF,TRBV7-8,16
CASSPTGLFTDTQYF,TRBV6-2/TRBV6-3,15
CASSLGGGAYNEQFF,TRBV5-1,15
CAWNLVAGEQYF,TRBV30,12
CASSPGTSGVSSTDTQYF,TRBV6-4,18
CASSSDRTGKTNYGYTF,TRBV7-9,17
CASSPGGSSSYEQYF,TRBV6-5,15